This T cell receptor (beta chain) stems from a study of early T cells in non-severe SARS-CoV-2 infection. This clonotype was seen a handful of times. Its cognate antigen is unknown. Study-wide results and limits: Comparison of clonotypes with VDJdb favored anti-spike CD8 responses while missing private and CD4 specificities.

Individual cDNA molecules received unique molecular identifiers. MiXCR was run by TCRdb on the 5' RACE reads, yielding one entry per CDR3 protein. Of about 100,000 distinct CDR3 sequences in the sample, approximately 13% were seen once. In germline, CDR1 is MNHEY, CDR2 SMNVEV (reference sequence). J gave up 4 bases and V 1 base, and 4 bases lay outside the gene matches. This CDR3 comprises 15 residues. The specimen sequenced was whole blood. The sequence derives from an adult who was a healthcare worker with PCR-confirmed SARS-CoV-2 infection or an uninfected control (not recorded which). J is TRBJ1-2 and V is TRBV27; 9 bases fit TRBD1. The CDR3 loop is CASSLFGTGRYGYTF. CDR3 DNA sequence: TGTGCCAGCAGTTTATTTGGGACAGGGCGCTATGGCTACACCTTC.